The entry that follows covers one T cell receptor beta chain sequence. The data were produced by immunoSEQ multiplex PCR, yet TCRdb's version contains in-frame clones alone and is incomplete. The top ten clones hold around 3.2% of a sample with some 70,000 clones, 70% to 90% of them seen once. Trimming at V came to 4 bases and at J to 2 bases, leaving 9 bases not matched to a gene. The CDR3 spans 17 residues. Germline assignment: CDR1 PRHDT and CDR2 FYEKMQ (reference sequence). The data are from a study of T cell changes during pregnancy in multiple sclerosis. This clonotype originated in a female donor with multiple sclerosis, enrolled in a pregnancy study. The sequencing here drew on peripheral blood, taken before pregnancy. The genes are TRBV13 and TRBJ2-3, with 10 bases lining up with TRBD1. The CDR3 region has the DNA TGTGCCAGCAGCTCAGCGGTAGGGACAGGGGCCACAGATACGCAGTATTTT. Protein sequence: CASSSAVGTGATDTQYF.